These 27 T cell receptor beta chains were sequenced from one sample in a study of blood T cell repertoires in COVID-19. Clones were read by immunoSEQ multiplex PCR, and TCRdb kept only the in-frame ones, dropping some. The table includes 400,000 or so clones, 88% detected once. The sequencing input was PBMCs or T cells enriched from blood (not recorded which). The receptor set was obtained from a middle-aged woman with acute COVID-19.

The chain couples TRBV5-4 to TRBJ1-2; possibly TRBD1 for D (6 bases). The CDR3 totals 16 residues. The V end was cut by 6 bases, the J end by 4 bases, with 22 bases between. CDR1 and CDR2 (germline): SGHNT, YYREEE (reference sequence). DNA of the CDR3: TGTGCCAGCACTTTCGGGTTGGGGACACCCTTCTATGGCTACACCTTC. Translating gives CASTFGLGTPFYGYTF.

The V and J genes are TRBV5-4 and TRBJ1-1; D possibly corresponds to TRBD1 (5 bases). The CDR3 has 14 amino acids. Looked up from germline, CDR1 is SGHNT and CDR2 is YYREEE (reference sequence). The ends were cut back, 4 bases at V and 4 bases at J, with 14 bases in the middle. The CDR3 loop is CASSPKTGGTEAFF. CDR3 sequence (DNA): TGTGCCAGCAGCCCAAAAACCGGGGGCACTGAAGCTTTCTTT.

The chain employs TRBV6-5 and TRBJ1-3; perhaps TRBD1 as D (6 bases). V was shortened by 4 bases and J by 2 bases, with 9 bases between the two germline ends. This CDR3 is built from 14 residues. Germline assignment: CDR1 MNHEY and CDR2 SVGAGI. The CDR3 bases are TGTGCCAGCAGTTGGGGACAACCTGGAAACACCATATATTTT. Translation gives CASSWGQPGNTIYF.

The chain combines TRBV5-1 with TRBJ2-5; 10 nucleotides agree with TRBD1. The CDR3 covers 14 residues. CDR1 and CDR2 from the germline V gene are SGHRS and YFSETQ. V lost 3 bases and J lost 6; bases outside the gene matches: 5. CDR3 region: CASSSDRGAKTQYF. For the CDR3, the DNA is TGCGCCAGCAGCTCGGACAGGGGGGCGAAGACCCAGTACTTC.

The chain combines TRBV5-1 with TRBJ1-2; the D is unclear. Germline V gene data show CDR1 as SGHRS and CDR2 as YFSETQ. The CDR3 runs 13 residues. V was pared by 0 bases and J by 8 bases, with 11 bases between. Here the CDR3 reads CASSLDKARGYTF. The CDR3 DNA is TGCGCCAGCAGCTTGGACAAGGCGAGGGGCTACACCTTC.

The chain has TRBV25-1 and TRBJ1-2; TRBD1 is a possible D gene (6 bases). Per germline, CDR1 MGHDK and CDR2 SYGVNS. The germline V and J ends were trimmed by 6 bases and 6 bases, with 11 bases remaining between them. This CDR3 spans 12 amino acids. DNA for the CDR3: TGTGCCAGCAGGGGCGGACAGCATGGCTACACCTTC. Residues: CASRGGQHGYTF.

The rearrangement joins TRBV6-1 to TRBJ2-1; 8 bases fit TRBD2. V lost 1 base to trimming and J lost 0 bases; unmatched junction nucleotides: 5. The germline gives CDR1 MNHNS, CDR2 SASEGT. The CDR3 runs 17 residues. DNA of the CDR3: TGTGCCAGCAGTGAAGTTGAGCGGGGGTTCTCCTACAATGAGCAGTTCTTC. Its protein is CASSEVERGFSYNEQFF.

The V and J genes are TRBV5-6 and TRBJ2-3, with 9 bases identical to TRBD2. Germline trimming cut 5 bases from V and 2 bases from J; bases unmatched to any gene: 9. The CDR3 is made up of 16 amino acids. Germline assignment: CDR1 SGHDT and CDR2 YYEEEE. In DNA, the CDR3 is TGTGCCAGCAGTTATCGACTAGCGGCATTCACAGATACGCAGTATTTT. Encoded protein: CASSYRLAAFTDTQYF.

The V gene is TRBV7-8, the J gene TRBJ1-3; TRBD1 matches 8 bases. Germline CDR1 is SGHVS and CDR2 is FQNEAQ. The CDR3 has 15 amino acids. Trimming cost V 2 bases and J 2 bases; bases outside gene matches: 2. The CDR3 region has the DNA TGTGCCAGCAGCTTAAGGACAGGGACTGGAAACACCATATATTTT. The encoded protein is CASSLRTGTGNTIYF.

As DNA, the CDR3 is TGTGCCAGTAGTATCGGACAGGGGGGTCAGCCCCAGCATTTT. It encodes CASSIGQGGQPQHF. The rearrangement joins TRBV19 to TRBJ1-5, with 10 nucleotides matching TRBD1. Trimming took 3 bases from V and 6 from J; bases not matched to a gene: 2. Germline CDR1 LNHDA, CDR2 SQIVND (reference sequence). The CDR3 length is 14 residues.

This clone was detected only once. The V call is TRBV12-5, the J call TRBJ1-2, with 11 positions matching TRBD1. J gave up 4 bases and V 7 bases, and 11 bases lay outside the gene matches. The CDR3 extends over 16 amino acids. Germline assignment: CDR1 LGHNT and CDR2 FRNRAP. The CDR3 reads CASALGQGARGYGYTF. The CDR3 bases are TGTGCTAGTGCCCTAGGACAGGGGGCCAGAGGCTATGGCTACACCTTC. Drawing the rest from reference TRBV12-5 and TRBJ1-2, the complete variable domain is DARVTQTPRHKVTEMGQEVTMRCQPILGHNTVFWYRQTMMQGLELLAYFRNRAPLDDSGMPKDRFSAEMPDATLATLKIQPSEPRDSAVYFCASALGQGARGYGYTFGSGTRLTVV.

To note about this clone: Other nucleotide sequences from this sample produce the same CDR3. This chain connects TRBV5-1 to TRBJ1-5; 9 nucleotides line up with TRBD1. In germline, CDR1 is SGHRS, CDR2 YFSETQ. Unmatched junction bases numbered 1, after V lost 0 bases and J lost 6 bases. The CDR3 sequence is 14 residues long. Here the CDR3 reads CASSLGQGGQPQHF. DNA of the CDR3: TGCGCCAGCAGCTTGGGACAGGGGGGTCAGCCCCAGCATTTT. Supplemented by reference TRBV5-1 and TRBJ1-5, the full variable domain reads KAGVTQTPRYLIKTRGQQVTLSCSPISGHRSVSWYQQTPGQGLQFLFEYFSETQRNKGNFPGRFSGRQFSNSRSEMNVSTLELGDSALYLCASSLGQGGQPQHFGDGTRLSIL.

CDR3 sequence (DNA): TGTGCCACCAGCAGAGATCCGGGGATAGGAAAAGAGACCCAGTACTTC. Its translation is CATSRDPGIGKETQYF. The V call is TRBV15, the J call TRBJ2-5, with D tentatively TRBD2 (5 bases). CDR1 and CDR2 (germline): LNHNV, YYDKDF (reference sequence). Trimming removed 0 bases at V and 3 bases at J, with 14 bases between. CDR3 size: 16 residues.

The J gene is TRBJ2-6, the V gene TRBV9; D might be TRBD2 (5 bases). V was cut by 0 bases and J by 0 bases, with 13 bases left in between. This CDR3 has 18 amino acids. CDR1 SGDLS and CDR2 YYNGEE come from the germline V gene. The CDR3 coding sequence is TGTGCCAGCAGCGTAGTTACGGGAATTAGCTCTGGGGCCAACGTCCTGACTTTC. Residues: CASSVVTGISSGANVLTF.

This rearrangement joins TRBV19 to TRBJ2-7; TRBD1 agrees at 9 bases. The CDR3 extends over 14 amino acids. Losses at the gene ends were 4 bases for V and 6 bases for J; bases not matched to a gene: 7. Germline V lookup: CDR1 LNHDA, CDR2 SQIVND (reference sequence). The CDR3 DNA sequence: TGTGCCAGTAGTACCGGGACAGGGAGCGCCGAGCAGTACTTC. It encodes CASSTGTGSAEQYF. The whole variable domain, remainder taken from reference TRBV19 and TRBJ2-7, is DGGITQSPKYLFRKEGQNVTLSCEQNLNHDAMYWYRQDPGQGLRLIYYSQIVNDFQKGDIAEGYSVSREKKESFPLTVTSAQKNPTAFYLCASSTGTGSAEQYFGPGTRLTVT.

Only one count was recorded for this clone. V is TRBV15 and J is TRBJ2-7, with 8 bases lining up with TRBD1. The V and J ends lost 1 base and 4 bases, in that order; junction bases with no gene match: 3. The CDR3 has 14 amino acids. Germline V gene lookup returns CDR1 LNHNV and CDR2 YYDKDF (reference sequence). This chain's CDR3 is CATSRAGGTYEQYF. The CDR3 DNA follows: TGTGCCACCAGCAGAGCAGGGGGCACGTACGAGCAGTACTTC.

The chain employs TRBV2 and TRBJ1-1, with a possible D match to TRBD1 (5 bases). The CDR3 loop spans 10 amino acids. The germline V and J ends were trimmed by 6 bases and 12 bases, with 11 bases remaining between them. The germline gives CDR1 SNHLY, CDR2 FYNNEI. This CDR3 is CASRETAPFF. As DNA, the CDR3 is TGTGCCAGCAGGGAGACAGCGCCTTTCTTT.

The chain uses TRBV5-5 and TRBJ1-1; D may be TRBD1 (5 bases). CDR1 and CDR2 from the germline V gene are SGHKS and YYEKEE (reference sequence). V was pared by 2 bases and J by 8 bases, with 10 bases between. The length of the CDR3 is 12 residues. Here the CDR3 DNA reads TGTGCCAGCAGCTTTTGGGGCAGGGAAGCTTTCTTT. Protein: CASSFWGREAFF.

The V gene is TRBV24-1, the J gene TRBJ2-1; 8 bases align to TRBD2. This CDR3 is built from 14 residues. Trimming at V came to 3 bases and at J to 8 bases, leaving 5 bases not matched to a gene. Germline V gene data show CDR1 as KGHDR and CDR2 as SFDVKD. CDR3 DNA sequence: TGTGCCACCAGTGATCCGACTAGCGACCATGAGCAGTTCTTC. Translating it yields CATSDPTSDHEQFF.

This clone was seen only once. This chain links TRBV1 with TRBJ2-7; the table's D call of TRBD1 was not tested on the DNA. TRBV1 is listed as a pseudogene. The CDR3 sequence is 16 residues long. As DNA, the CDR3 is TGCACCAGCAGCCACGCATCCGGGACAGCTTTCTACGAGCAGTACTTC. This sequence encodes CTSSHASGTAFYEQYF.

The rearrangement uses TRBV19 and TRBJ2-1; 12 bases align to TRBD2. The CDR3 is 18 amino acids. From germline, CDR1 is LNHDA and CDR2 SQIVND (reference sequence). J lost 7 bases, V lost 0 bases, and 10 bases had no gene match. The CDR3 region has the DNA TGTGCCAGTAGTATAGATCCGCTAGCGGGGGGGCCGTGGAATGAGCAGTTCTTC. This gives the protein CASSIDPLAGGPWNEQFF.

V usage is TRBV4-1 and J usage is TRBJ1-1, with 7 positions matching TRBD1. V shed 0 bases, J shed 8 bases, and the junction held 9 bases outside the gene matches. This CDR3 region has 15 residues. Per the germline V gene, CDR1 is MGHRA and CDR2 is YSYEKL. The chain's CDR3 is CASSQDRGARVEAFF. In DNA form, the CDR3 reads TGCGCCAGCAGCCAAGACAGGGGGGCGAGGGTCGAAGCTTTCTTT.

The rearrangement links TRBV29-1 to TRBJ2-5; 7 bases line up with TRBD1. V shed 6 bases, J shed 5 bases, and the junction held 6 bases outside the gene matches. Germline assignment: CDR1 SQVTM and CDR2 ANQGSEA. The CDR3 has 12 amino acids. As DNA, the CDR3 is TGCAGCGTCAAACAGGGGTCGGAGACCCAGTACTTC. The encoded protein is CSVKQGSETQYF.

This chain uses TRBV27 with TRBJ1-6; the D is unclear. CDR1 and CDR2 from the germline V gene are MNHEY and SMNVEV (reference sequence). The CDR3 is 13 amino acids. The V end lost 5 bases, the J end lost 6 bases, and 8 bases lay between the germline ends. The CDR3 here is CASSEQTNSPLHF. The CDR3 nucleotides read TGTGCCAGCAGTGAGCAAACTAATTCACCCCTCCACTTT.

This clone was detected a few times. The CDR3 region is CSARLQGTEAFF. For the CDR3, the DNA is TGCAGCGCACGCTTACAGGGGACTGAAGCTTTCTTT. The chain links TRBV29-1 to TRBJ1-1; 7 nucleotides match TRBD1. Germline CDR1 and CDR2: SQVTM and ANQGSEA. This CDR3 spans 12 amino acids. V gave up 7 bases and J gave up 5 bases; unmatched junction bases: 7.

The CDR3 DNA reads as TGTGCCAGCAGTTCCACAGCTACAACTAATGAAAAACTGTTTTTT. It codes for CASSSTATTNEKLFF. V gene TRBV5-4 combines with J gene TRBJ1-4; D gene uncertain. The germline V gene has CDR1 SGHNT and CDR2 YYREEE (reference sequence). V was trimmed by 5 bases and J by 0 bases, leaving 11 bases between them. The CDR3 is made up of 15 amino acids.

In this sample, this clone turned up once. CDR3 coding DNA: TGCAGCGTAACGGGACTCCTGCGGGACACCATATATTTT. Encoded protein: CSVTGLLRDTIYF. The V gene is TRBV29-1, the J gene TRBJ1-3, with D maybe TRBD1 (5 bases). Looked up from germline, CDR1 is SQVTM and CDR2 is ANQGSEA. Trimming removed 6 bases from V and 8 bases from J, with 17 bases in between. The CDR3 loop spans 13 amino acids.